The 8 T cell receptor beta chains reported below all come from one sample, sequenced in a study of response to subunit inactivated influenza vaccine. TCRdb itself ran the RT-PCR reads through MiXCR, one entry per CDR3 protein. The sample lists a few hundred thousand distinct CDR3 sequences; approximately 11% were seen once. The sample consisted of PBMCs from blood, taken roughly 47 days after vaccination. These receptors were obtained from a man aged 50 to 59 who received an inactivated influenza vaccine.

This clonotype came up many times. The rearrangement joins TRBV5-1 to TRBJ2-7, with 7 bases that match TRBD2. The CDR3 totals 13 residues. The V segment lost 4 bases and the J segment 4 bases; nucleotides outside the gene matches: 5. CDR1 SGHRS and CDR2 YFSETQ come from the germline V gene. In DNA, the CDR3 is TGCGCCAGCAGCCCACTAGCGAAATACGAGCAGTACTTC. The encoded protein is CASSPLAKYEQYF.

Ten or more counts support this clonotype. The chain uses TRBV6-5 and TRBJ1-6; no clear D gene. The germline gives CDR1 MNHEY, CDR2 SVGAGI. The V end lost 7 bases, the J end lost 8 bases, and 9 bases lay between the germline ends. The CDR3 contains 12 residues. The CDR3 reads CASTKDYSPLHF. For the CDR3, the DNA is TGTGCCAGCACCAAGGACTATTCACCCCTCCACTTT.

CDR3 nucleotides: TGTGCCAGCAGCGAACTAGGGAGGCCCCAGCATTTT. It is translated as CASSELGRPQHF. V gene TRBV2 combines with J gene TRBJ1-5; no clear D. The CDR3 is 12 residues long. CDR1 and CDR2 from the germline V gene are SNHLY and FYNNEI. V gave up 6 bases and J gave up 9 bases, with 12 bases separating them.

The CDR3 reads CSVVDSHNSPLHF. The CDR3 nucleotides are TGCAGCGTGGTGGACAGCCATAATTCACCCCTCCACTTT. The chain couples TRBV29-1 to TRBJ1-6, with a possible D match to TRBD1 (6 bases). CDR1 and CDR2 (germline): SQVTM, ANQGSEA. Trimming took 6 bases from V and 5 from J, leaving 11 bases between them. The CDR3 loop spans 13 amino acids.

The CDR3 loop reads CASSYSTVSTGELFF. CDR3 DNA sequence: TGTGCCAGCAGTTACTCAACGGTTTCAACCGGGGAGCTGTTTTTT. V is TRBV6-2 or TRBV6-3 and J is TRBJ2-2; D unclear. Trimming stripped 0 bases from V and 5 bases from J, with 10 bases between. Looked up from germline, CDR1 is MNHEY and CDR2 is SVGEGT. The CDR3 is 15 amino acids.

This clonotype turned up a few times. J is TRBJ1-5 and V is TRBV12-3 or TRBV12-4; D might be TRBD1 (5 bases). The V end was cut by 6 bases, the J end by 0 bases, with 15 bases between. This CDR3 region has 16 residues. The CDR3 DNA is TGTGCCAGCAGCCTATCACAGGCAGGTAGCAATCAGCCCCAGCATTTT. Amino acids: CASSLSQAGSNQPQHF.

Many counts were recorded for this clonotype. The V gene is TRBV6-1, the J gene TRBJ2-7; possibly TRBD2 for D (5 bases). With 6 bases removed from V and 2 bases from J, the gap between germline ends came to 8 bases. The length of the CDR3 is 12 residues. Looked up from germline, CDR1 is MNHNS and CDR2 is SASEGT. The CDR3 DNA follows: TGTGCCAGCAGAGGACTCCCCTACGAGCAGTACTTC. Protein: CASRGLPYEQYF.

This clonotype occurred a few times. V gene TRBV29-1 combines with J gene TRBJ1-2, with D uncertain. The CDR3 has 14 amino acids. The V gene's germline CDR1 is SQVTM and CDR2 ANQGSEA. Deletions cut 4 bases from V and 6 bases from J, with 18 bases between. The CDR3 sequence is CSVVPGIASDGYTF. CDR3 sequence (DNA): TGCAGCGTTGTGCCGGGTATCGCGTCGGATGGCTACACCTTC. The variable domain in full, with the rest retrieved from reference TRBV29-1 and TRBJ1-2, is SAVISQKPSRDICQRGTSLTIQCQVDSQVTMMFWYRQQPGQSLTLIATANQGSEATYESGFVIDKFPISRPNLTFSTLTVSNMSPEDSSIYLCSVVPGIASDGYTFGSGTRLTVV.